This T cell receptor beta chain appears in the sequencing data of a study of cytomegalovirus exposure and HLA in healthy donors (dated by TCRdb to the late 2010s). Regarding the complete study: According to an earlier analysis of a few hundred of the donors, about 179 million T cells yielded over 90 million unique TCR beta sequences and about 300 Gb of sequence data. An early release that covered some 630 HLA-typed donors contained approximately 300 gigabases of sequencing data and 75 million to 100 million unique TCR sequences. The genetic ancestry cluster associated with self-reported Caucasian donors included over 80% of the 398 genotyped donors. The study was designed to test whether signatures of past pathogen exposure could be identified by cataloging public T cell receptors. The study used immunosequencing to profile the T cell repertoires of more than 650 subjects and linked those repertoires to cytomegalovirus serostatus. Along with the approximately 600-subject first cohort, a separate validation cohort of over a hundred different subjects was used. High-throughput TCR immunosequencing, statistical association of individual TCRs with disease status, and machine learning were combined to predict cytomegalovirus infection status. To study patterns of TCR occurrence, a later analysis re-analyzed previously published TCR beta repertoires from 500 to 850 donors and added high-resolution HLA genotyping. The later analysis used no new phenotypic data to find candidate immune exposures, relying instead on TCR beta sequences and their occurrence across donors. To decide whether each TCR beta V gene segment behaved as functional or pseudogenic, an earlier analysis of fewer than 750 of the donors relied on high-throughput TCR beta sequencing. Donor age, sex, ethnicity and CMV serostatus were compiled together with the repertoire data. A later genetic analysis took genome-wide SNP genotypes for about three fifths of the roughly 670 donors and used that subset as a discovery cohort. All discovery cohort repertoires had been generated on a single sequencing platform. Class I and class II HLA loci were covered by the typing at four-digit resolution. The number of typed donors differed by locus: about 620-640 for A, B, C, DRB1 and DQB1; roughly 510 for DQA1; fewer than 610 for DPA1; and 400 to 480 for DPB1. About 5 DR-DQ haplotypes were handled as single units for association and clustering, since linkage in the cohort was strong. Among almost 400 genotyped donors of the cohort, an average of about 240,000 unique TCR beta nucleotide sequences were sequenced per donor, about a sixth of them non-productive. Study-level results and caveats: An association between a missense DCLRE1C variant and V-gene and J-gene trimming of TCR beta chains was found in a later genetic analysis and replicated in an independent cohort. An earlier analysis of some 560 of the donors showed that most TCR beta V segments appeared in productive rearrangements either about 87% or about 30% of the time, which broadly matched IMGT annotations. Across donors, most TCR sequences were observed very rarely, whereas some public TCRs were present in many individuals. The earlier analysis of some 540 of the donors excluded some 15 rarely observed V segments, including chromosome 9 orphons, because counts were too low. A total of 150 to 200 TCR beta chains were listed by the study as associated with cytomegalovirus. Cytomegalovirus status was reported to be diagnosed by the classifier with high specificity and sensitivity in both the original and validation cohorts. A further reported finding was that TCR beta sequences accurately predicted the HLA-A and HLA-B alleles for most subjects in the first cohort. In this cohort, only TCR beta chains were sequenced, and detectable features were limited by the absence of alpha or paired-chain data. Immune exposure information for the cohort was limited to CMV serostatus. In a later analysis, most CMV-associated TCR beta chains were found to appear HLA-restricted, with HLA associations seemingly driven largely by CMV exposure. Correlated functional status among segregating V segments might reflect linkage disequilibrium, but an unknown experimental factor could not be ruled out. Some IMGT-functional V segments, including TRBV6-2 and TRBV6-3, could not be distinguished by the 87-base-pair reads and were therefore excluded. Three of the identified cytomegalovirus-associated TCR beta chains were confirmed in vitro to be specific for cytomegalovirus antigens. The presence/absence analyses assumed that sequencing depth was roughly uniform across donors, and that assumption may not be true. Because HLA typing was unavailable for some donors at each locus, only the typed subset was used in association tests. The authors suggested that the approach could potentially be generalized to other disease states and immunological phenotypes. In a later analysis, HLA-associated TCR beta chains showed more clonal expansion and lower generation probabilities than non-associated chains that were equally common. According to a later analysis, parvovirus B19, influenza, CMV and Epstein-Barr virus appeared linked to several top co-occurrence clusters. Compared with the roughly 600-donor mean, donors in an Asian-associated ancestry cluster had fewer N-insertions in productive TCRs, according to a later genetic analysis. A group of highly shared sequence variants was considered likely to be a technical artifact of the sequencing pipeline. According to a later analysis, TCR association rates differed among HLA loci, with DRB1 alleles showing the most associated TCRs and HLA-C alleles showing the fewest. At a false discovery rate of 0.05, a later analysis linked about 17,000 TCR beta sequences to specific HLA alleles. When HLA alleles, especially DR and DQ, strongly co-occurred, attributing TCR associations to individual alleles was difficult.

Trimming takes 5 bases from V and 2 bases from J, and the germline ends sit 13 bases apart. From the cysteine through the phenylalanine, the CDR3 covers 15 amino acids. Of the read, only the CDR3 DNA is kept; its 45 bases are in frame from base 1. The germline V gene encodes CDR1 MGHRA and CDR2 YSYEKL. Library construction relied on the immunoSEQ multiplex PCR assay. The multiplex PCR relied on a mix of 60 forward primers for TCR Vbeta segments and 13 reverse primers for TCR Jbeta segments. The CDR3 region of rearranged TCR beta genes was amplified from genomic DNA by a multiplex PCR assay. The amplified TCR beta libraries were sequenced on the Illumina HiSeq System as 87-base-pair reads. Processing in the source paper ran as follows. In a later analysis, tens of millions of unique TCR beta chains were counted across the 500 to 700 repertoires, and approximately 11 million of these chains were shared by at least two donors. Raw reads were error-corrected and collapsed into unique sequences by a nearest-neighbor algorithm in which closely related sequences were merged to remove PCR and sequencing errors. Alignment of CDR3 sequences to IMGT reference sequences was used to assign V, D and J gene segments. For a sequence to be retained, at least a six-nucleotide match to both a V gene segment and a J gene segment was required. A rearrangement was called productive if the CDR3 had no stop codons and remained in frame with V and J, and every other rearrangement was called non-productive. Following IMGT convention, CDR3 was defined as the stretch from the second conserved V-encoded cysteine to the conserved J-encoded phenylalanine. The earlier analysis of approximately 590 of the donors excluded any sequence lacking an unambiguous match to a single V gene segment. In an earlier analysis of roughly 500 of the donors, V segments were called functional above 56.7% productive rearrangements and were called segregating when the between-donor standard deviation exceeded 5%. A statistical classification framework was built to diagnose cytomegalovirus status from the catalog of TCR beta chain sequences. A later analysis assigned V and J genes by comparing TCR nucleotide sequences with IMGT/GENE-DB human TR gene sequences. The TCRdist pipeline was used in a later analysis to assign CDR3 sequences and most-parsimonious VDJ recombination scenarios. In a later analysis, each TCR beta chain was defined by its CDR3 amino acid sequence together with its V-gene family, and reads without a unique V-gene family were excluded. A later analysis removed several hundred highly shared, low-generation-probability nucleotide sequences to deal with suspected cross-contamination and a sequencing artifact. In a later analysis, a clonal expansion index for each public chain was calculated from normalized within-repertoire ranks of inferred template counts. Generation probabilities in a later analysis came from a VDJ recombination model fitted to out-of-frame rearrangements, and those results were checked against IGoR. Hypergeometric tests were used in a later analysis to score TCR-TCR, TCR-HLA and TCR-CMV co-occurrence, with a repertoire-size bias correction applied to the TCR pairs. To estimate false discovery rates, a later analysis permuted the HLA or CMV assignments 20 times. A later analysis grouped co-occurring TCRs with DBSCAN, adding TCRdist sequence similarity when clustering within HLA-allele-positive subsets. Repertoires with fewer than 30,000 or more than 120,000 public chains were left out of co-occurrence clustering, as were about 5 repertoires with anomalous nucleotide sharing. Drawn from immuneACCESS, this table holds only the in-frame rearrangements with V and J called that TCRdb kept. Clones are partly lost; checked studies trace under half to an unresolved V gene and leave the rest unexplained. V, J and clone size derive from that table, while D and trimming were established from the DNA sequence. In this sample the table shows fewer than 350,000 clones, over 85% of which occur a single time. The ten largest clones add up to less than 2.5% of the sample.

On this clone: Its binding antigen is unknown. Within one base of it there is no much larger clone, and no base qualities were kept.

The cohort was made up of around 720 healthy bone marrow donors. All cohort members were sampled while nominally healthy, although unrecorded immune exposures were likely present. The donor was CMV seronegative and was included in the group of under 450 seronegative cohort members. A peripheral blood sample was collected from each donor, and TCR beta sequencing was performed on peripheral blood mononuclear cells. The Qiagen DNeasy Blood Extraction Kit was used to extract genomic DNA from the blood cell samples. The rearrangement joined TRBV4-1 to TRBJ1-3; a weak D assignment points to TRBD1 (5 bases agree). The receptor was derived from a young woman in good health and CMV-seronegative. Sequenced sample: PBMCs. Here is the DNA: TGCGCCAGCAGCGGCAGGGTTAGGACTGGAAACACCATATATTTT. This is translated as CASSGRVRTGNTIYF.